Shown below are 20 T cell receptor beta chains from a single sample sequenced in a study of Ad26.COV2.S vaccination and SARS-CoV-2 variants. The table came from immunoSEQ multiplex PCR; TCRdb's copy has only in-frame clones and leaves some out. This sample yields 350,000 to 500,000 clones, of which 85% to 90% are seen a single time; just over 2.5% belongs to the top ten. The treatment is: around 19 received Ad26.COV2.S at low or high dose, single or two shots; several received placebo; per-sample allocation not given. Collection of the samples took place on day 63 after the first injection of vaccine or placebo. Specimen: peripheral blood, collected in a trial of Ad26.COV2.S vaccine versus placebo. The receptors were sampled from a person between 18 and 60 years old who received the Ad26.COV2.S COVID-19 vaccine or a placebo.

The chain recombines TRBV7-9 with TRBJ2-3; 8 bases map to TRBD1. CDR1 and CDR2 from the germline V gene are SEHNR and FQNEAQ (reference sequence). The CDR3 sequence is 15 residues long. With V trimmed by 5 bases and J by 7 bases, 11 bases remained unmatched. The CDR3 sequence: CASSKPTGDLHTQYF. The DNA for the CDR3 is TGTGCCAGCAGCAAACCGACAGGGGACTTACATACGCAGTATTTT.

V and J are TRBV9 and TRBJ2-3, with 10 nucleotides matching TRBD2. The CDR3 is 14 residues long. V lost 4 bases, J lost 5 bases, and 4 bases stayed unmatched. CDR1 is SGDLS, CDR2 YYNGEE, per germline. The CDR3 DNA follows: TGTGCCAGCAGCATAAGCGGGAGGGGAGATACGCAGTATTTT. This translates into CASSISGRGDTQYF. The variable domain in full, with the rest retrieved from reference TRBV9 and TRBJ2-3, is DSGVTQTPKHLITATGQRVTLRCSPRSGDLSVYWYQQSLDQGLQFLIQYYNGEERAKGNILERFSAQQFPDLHSELNLSSLELGDSALYFCASSISGRGDTQYFGPGTRLTVL.

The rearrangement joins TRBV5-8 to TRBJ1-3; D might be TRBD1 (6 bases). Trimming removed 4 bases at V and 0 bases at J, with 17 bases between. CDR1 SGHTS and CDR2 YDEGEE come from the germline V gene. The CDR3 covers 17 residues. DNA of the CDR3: TGTGCCAGCAGCCTGATGACAGGCGGTTACTCTGGAAACACCATATATTTT. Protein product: CASSLMTGGYSGNTIYF.

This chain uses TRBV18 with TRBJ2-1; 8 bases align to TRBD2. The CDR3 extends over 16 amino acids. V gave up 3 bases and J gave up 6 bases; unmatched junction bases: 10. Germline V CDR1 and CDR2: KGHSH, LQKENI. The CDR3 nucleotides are TGTGCCAGCTCACCCCAAATTAGCGGGAAAGGCAATGAGCAGTTCTTC. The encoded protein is CASSPQISGKGNEQFF.

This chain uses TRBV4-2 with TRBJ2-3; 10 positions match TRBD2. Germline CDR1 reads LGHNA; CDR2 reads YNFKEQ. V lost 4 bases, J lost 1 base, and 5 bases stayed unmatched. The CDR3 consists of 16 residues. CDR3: CASSPGLADRTDTQYF. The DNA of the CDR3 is TGTGCCAGCAGCCCTGGACTAGCGGACCGCACAGATACGCAGTATTTT.

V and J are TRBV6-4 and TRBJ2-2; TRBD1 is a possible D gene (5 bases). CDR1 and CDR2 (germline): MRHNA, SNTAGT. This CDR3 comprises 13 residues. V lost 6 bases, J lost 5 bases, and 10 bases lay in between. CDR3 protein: CASSTGITGELFF. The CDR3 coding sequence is TGTGCCAGCAGCACAGGAATTACCGGGGAGCTGTTTTTT.

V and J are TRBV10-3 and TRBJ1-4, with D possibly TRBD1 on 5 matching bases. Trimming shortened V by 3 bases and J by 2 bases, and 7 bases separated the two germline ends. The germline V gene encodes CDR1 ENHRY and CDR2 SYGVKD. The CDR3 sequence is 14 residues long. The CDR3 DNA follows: TGTGCCATCAGTGACAGGGAGACTAATGAAAAACTGTTTTTT. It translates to CAISDRETNEKLFF.

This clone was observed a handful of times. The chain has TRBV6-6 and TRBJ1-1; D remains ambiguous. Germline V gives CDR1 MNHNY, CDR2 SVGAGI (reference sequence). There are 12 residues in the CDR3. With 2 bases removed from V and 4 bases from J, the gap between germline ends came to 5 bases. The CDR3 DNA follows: TGTGCCAGCAGTTACCGAGTCACTGAAGCTTTCTTT. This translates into CASSYRVTEAFF.

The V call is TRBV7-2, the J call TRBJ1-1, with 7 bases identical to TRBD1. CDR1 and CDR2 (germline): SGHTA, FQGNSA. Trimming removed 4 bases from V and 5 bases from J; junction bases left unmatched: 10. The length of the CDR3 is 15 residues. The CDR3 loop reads CASSYKTGWGTEAFF. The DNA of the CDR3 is TGTGCCAGCAGCTACAAGACAGGGTGGGGGACTGAAGCTTTCTTT.

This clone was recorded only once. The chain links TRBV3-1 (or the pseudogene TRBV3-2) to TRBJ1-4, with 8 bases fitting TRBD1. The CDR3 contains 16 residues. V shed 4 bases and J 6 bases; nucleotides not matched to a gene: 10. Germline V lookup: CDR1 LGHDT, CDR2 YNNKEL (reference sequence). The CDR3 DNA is TGTGCCAGCAGCCCCATAATGGGACAGGTAGATGAAAAACTGTTTTTT. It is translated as CASSPIMGQVDEKLFF.

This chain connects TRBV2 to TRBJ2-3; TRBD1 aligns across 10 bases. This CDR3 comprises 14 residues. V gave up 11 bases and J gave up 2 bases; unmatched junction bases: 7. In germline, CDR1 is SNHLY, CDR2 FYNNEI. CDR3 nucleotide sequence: TGTGCCGCGGACAGGGGGGAATACACAGATACGCAGTATTTT. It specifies CAADRGEYTDTQYF.

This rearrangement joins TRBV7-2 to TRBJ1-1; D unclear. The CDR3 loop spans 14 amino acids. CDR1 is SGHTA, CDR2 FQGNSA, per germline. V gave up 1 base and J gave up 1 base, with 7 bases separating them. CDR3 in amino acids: CASSLGVWNTEAFF. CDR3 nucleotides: TGTGCCAGCAGCTTAGGGGTATGGAACACTGAAGCTTTCTTT.

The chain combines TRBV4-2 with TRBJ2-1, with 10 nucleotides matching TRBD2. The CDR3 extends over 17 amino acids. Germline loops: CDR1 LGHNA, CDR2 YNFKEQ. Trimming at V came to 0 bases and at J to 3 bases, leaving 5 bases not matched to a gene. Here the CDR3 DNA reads TGTGCCAGCAGCCAAGAGGGGGCTAGCGGGAGCTACAATGAGCAGTTCTTC. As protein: CASSQEGASGSYNEQFF.

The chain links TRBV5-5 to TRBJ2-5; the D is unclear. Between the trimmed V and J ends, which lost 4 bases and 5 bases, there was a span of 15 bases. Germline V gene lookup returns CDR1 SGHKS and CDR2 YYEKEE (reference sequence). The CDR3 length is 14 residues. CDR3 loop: CASSPAQDRETQYF. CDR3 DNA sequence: TGTGCCAGCAGCCCGGCGCAGGATCGGGAGACCCAGTACTTC.

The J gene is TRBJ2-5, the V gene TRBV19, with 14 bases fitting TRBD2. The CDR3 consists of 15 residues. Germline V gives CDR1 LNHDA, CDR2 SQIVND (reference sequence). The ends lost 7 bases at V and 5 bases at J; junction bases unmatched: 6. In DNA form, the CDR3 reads TGTGCCAGTAACCCGGGACTAGCGGGAGTGGAGACCCAGTACTTC. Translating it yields CASNPGLAGVETQYF.

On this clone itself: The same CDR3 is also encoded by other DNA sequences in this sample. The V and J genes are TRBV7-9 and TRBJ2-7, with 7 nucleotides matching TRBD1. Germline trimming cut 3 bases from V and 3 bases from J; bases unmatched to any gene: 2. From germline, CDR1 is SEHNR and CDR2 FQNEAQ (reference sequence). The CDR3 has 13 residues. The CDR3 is CASSFGDSYEQYV. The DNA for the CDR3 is TGTGCCAGCAGCTTCGGGGACAGCTACGAGCAGTACGTC.

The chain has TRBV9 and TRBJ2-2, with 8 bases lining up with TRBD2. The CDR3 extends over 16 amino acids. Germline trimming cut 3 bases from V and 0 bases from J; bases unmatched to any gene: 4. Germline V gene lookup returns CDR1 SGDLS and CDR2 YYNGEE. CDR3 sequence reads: CASSGPGLANTGELFF. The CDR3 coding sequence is TGTGCCAGCAGCGGACCGGGACTAGCGAACACCGGGGAGCTGTTTTTT.

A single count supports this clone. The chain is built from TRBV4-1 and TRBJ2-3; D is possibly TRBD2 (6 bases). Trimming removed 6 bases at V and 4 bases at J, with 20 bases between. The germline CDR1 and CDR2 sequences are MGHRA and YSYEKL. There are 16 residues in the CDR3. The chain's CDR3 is CASRAGNSGGSDTQYF. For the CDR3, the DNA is TGCGCCAGCAGAGCGGGTAACAGTGGAGGGTCAGATACGCAGTATTTT.

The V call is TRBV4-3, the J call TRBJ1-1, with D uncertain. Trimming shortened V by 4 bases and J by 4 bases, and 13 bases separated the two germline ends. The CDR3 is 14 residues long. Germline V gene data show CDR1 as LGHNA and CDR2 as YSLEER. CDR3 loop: CASSRIRATTEAFF. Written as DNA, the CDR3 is TGCGCCAGCAGCCGGATCCGGGCCACCACTGAAGCTTTCTTT.

The CDR3: CATSDNWGLAGGGVYEQYV. CDR3 sequence (DNA): TGTGCCACCAGTGATAACTGGGGACTAGCGGGAGGGGGGGTCTACGAGCAGTACGTC. This chain joins TRBV24-1 and TRBJ2-7, with 16 bases that match TRBD2. The CDR3 runs 19 residues. Germline CDR1 and CDR2: KGHDR and SFDVKD. V was pared by 3 bases and J by 3 bases, with 10 bases of the junction left unmatched.